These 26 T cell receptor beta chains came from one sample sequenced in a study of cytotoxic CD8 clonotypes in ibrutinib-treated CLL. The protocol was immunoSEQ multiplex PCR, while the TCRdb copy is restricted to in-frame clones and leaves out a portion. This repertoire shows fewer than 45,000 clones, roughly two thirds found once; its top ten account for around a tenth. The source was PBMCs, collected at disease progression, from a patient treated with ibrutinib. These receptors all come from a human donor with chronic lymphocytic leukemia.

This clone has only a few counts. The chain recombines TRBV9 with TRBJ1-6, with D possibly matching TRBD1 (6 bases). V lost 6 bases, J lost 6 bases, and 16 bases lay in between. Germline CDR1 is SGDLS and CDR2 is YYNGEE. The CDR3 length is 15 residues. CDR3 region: CASTPDGQINSPLHF. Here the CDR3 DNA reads TGTGCCAGCACCCCAGATGGACAGATTAATTCACCCCTCCACTTT.

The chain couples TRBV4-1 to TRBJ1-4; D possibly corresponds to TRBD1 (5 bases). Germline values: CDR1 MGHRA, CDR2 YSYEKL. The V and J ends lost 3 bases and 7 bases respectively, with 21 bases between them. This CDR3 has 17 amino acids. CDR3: CASSHHPARGVGEKLFF. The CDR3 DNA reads TGCGCCAGCAGCCATCACCCTGCTCGGGGGGTTGGTGAAAAACTGTTTTTT.

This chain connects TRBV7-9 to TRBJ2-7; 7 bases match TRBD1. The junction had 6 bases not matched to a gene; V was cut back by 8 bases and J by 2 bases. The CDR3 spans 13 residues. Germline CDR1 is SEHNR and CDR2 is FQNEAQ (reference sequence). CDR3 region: CASRDSLTYEQYF. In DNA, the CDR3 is TGTGCCAGCCGGGACAGTCTCACCTACGAGCAGTACTTC.

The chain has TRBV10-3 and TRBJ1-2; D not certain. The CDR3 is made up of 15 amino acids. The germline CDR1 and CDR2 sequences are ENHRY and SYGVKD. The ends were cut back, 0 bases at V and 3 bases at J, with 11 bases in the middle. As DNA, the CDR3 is TGTGCCATCAGTGAGTCGTTGGCTGAGCACTATGGCTACACCTTC. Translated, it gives CAISESLAEHYGYTF.

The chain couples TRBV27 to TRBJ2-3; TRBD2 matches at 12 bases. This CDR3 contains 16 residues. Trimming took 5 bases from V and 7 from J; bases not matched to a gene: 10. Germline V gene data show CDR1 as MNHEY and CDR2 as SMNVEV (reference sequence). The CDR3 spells CASSEGTSGLVNTQYF. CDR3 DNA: TGTGCCAGCAGTGAGGGGACTAGCGGGCTCGTGAATACGCAGTATTTT.

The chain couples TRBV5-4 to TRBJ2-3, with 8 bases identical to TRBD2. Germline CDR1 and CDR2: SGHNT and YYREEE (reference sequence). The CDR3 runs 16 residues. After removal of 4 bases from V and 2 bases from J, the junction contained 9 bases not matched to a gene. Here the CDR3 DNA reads TGTGCCAGCAGCCTGAAGTCTAGCGGGTCCACAGATACGCAGTATTTT. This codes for CASSLKSSGSTDTQYF.

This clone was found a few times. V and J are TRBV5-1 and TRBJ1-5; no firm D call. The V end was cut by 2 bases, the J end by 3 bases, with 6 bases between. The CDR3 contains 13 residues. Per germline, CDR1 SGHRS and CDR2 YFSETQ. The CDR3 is CASSFGDNQPQHF. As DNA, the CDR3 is TGCGCCAGCAGCTTTGGAGACAATCAGCCCCAGCATTTT.

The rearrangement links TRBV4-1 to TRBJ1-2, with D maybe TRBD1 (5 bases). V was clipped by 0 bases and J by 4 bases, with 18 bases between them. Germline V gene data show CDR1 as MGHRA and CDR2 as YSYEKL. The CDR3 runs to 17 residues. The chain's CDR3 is CASSQDSRGTEAYGYTF. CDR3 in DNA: TGCGCCAGCAGCCAAGATTCTCGGGGCACCGAAGCCTATGGCTACACCTTC.

The CDR3 DNA reads TGTGCCAGCAGCCCTGGGACTAGCGATGGCACAGATACGCAGTATTTT. It encodes CASSPGTSDGTDTQYF. J is TRBJ2-3 and V is TRBV9; 10 bases are shared with TRBD2. The germline V gene has CDR1 SGDLS and CDR2 YYNGEE. This CDR3 region has 16 residues. The V segment lost 4 bases and the J segment 1 base; nucleotides outside the gene matches: 6.

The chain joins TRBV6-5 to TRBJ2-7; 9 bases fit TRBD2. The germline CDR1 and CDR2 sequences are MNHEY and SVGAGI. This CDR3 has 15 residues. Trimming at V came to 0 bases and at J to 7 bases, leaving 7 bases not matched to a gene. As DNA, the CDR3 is TGTGCCAGCAGTTACTCGAGTCTAGCGGGGCGAGAGCAGTACTTC. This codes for CASSYSSLAGREQYF.

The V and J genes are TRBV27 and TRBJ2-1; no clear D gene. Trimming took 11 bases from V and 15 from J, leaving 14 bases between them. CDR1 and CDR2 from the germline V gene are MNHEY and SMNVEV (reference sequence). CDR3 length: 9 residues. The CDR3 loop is CAGHSTGFF. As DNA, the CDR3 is TGTGCCGGTCATTCGACTGGGTTCTTC.

CDR3 bases: TGTGCCAGCAGTTTCTTTTTAGTGGGCCGGAGGGTCGAGCAGTTCTTC. Protein product: CASSFFLVGRRVEQFF. The chain couples TRBV27 to TRBJ2-1; the D gene is possibly TRBD2 (6 bases). CDR3 length equals 16 residues. Germline CDR1 MNHEY, CDR2 SMNVEV (reference sequence). The V end lost 3 bases, the J end lost 10 bases, and 22 bases lay between the germline ends.

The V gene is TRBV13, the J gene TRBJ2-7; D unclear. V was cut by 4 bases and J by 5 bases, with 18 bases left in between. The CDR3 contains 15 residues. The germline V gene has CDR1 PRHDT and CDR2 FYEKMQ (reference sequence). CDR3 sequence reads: CASSSITDPSHEQYF. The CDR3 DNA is TGTGCCAGCAGCTCGATAACGGACCCATCCCACGAGCAGTACTTC.

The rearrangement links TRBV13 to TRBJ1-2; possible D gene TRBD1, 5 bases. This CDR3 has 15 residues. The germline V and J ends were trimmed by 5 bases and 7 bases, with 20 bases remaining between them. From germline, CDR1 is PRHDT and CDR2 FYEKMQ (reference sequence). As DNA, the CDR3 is TGTGCCAGCAGCGCCCGGGACGGCGACCCATCTGGCTACACCTTC. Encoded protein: CASSARDGDPSGYTF.

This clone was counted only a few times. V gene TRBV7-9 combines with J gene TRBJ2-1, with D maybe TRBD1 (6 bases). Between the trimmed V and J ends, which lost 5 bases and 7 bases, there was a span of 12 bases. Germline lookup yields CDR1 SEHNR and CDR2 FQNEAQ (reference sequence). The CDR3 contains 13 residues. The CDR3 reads CASSGLQGNEQFF. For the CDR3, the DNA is TGTGCCAGCAGCGGCTTACAGGGTAATGAGCAGTTCTTC.

The CDR3 spells CASSQDRFSGGAVADTQYF. The CDR3 region has the DNA TGTGCCAGCAGCCAAGATCGTTTTAGCGGGGGGGCCGTTGCAGATACGCAGTATTTT. This rearrangement joins TRBV14 to TRBJ2-3; 11 bases line up with TRBD2. Germline assignment: CDR1 SGHDN and CDR2 FVKESK. V gave up 0 bases and J gave up 4 bases; unmatched junction bases: 12. This CDR3 contains 19 residues.

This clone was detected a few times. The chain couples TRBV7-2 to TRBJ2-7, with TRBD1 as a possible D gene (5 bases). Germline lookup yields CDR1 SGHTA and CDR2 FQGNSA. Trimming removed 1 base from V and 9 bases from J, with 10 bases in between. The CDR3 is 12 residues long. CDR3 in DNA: TGTGCCAGCAGCTTAGAGCAGGGCGGGCAGTACTTC. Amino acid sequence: CASSLEQGGQYF.

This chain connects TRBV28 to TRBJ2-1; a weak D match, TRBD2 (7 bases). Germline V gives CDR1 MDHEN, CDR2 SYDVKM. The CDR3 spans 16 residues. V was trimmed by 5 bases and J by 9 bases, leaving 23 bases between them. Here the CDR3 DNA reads TGTGCCAGCAGTGTAAACGGGGGGCGCAGGGCCGGTGAGCAGTTCTTC. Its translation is CASSVNGGRRAGEQFF. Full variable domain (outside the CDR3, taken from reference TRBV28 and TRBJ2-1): DVKVTQSSRYLVKRTGEKVFLECVQDMDHENMFWYRQDPGLGLRLIYFSYDVKMKEKGDIPEGYSVSREKKERFSLILESASTNQTSMYLCASSVNGGRRAGEQFFGPGTRLTVL.

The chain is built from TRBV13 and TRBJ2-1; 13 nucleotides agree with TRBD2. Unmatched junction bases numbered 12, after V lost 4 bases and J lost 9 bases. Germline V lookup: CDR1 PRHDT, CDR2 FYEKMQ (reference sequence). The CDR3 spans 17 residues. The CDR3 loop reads CASSSLPGTSGKGEQFF. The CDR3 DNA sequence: TGTGCCAGCAGCTCGCTCCCCGGGACTAGCGGGAAGGGTGAGCAGTTCTTC.

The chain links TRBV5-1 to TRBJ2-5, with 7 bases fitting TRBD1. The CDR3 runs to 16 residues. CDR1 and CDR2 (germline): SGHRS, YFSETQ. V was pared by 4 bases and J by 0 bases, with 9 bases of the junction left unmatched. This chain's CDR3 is CASSPWGQPNQETQYF. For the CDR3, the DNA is TGCGCCAGCAGCCCTTGGGGACAGCCAAACCAAGAGACCCAGTACTTC.

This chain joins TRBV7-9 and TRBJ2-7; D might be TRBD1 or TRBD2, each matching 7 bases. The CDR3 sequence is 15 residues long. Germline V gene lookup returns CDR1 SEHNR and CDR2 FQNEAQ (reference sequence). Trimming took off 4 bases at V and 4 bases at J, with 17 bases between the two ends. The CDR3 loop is CASSSGRGLGYEQYF. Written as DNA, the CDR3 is TGTGCCAGCAGCTCAGGGAGGGGGCTCGGGTACGAGCAGTACTTC.

CDR3 nucleotide sequence: TGTGCCAGCAGTACCGGGACTAGCGAGCCCCGGCAGTACTTC. Translating gives CASSTGTSEPRQYF. This chain joins TRBV6-6 and TRBJ2-7, with TRBD2 matching over 10 bases. Germline V CDR1 and CDR2: MNHNY, SVGAGI (reference sequence). The CDR3 has 14 residues. V shed 5 bases, J shed 9 bases, and the junction held 10 bases outside the gene matches.

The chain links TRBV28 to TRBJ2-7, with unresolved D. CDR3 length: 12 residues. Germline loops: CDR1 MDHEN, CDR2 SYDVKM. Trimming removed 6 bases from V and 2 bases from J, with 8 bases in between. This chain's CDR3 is CASRPGTYEQYF. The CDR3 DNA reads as TGTGCCAGCAGACCTGGTACCTACGAGCAGTACTTC.

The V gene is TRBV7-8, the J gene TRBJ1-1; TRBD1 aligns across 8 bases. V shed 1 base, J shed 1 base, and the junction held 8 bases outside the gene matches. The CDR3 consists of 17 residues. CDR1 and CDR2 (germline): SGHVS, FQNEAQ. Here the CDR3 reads CASSLEDRGLPNTEAFF. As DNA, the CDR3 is TGTGCCAGCAGCTTAGAAGACAGGGGTCTTCCGAACACTGAAGCTTTCTTT.

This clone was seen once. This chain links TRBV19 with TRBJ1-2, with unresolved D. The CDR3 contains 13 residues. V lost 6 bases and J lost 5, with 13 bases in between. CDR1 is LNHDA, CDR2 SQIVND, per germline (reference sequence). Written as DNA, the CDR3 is TGTGCCAGTAGCCCCATCGGCTTTTATGGCTACACCTTC. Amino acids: CASSPIGFYGYTF.

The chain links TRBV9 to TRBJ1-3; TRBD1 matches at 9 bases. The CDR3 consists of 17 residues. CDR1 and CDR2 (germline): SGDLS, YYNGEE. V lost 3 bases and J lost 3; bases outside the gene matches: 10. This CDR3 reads CASSATGTGTVGNTIYF. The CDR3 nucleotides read TGTGCCAGCAGCGCTACCGGGACAGGGACTGTTGGAAACACCATATATTTT.